This entry describes one T cell receptor (beta chain). Antigen unknown. This specimen comes from a study of cytomegalovirus exposure and HLA in healthy donors. The study's findings and limits: A later analysis linked a missense DCLRE1C variant to TCR beta V- and J-gene trimming. Previous analysis showed most TCR beta V segments were productive about 90% or about 30% of the time. Available immune exposure information was restricted to CMV serostatus only. DRB1 had the most TCR associations and HLA-C the fewest, a later analysis found, with rates varying by HLA locus.

Amplification used 60 Vbeta primers and 13 Jbeta primers. Produced via immunoSEQ multiplex PCR; TCRdb's table is partial and in-frame only. The sample consists of approximately 89,000 clones, 85% of them appearing once. The CDR3 covers 9 residues. Germline V gene lookup returns CDR1 SGHRS and CDR2 YFSETQ. The V call is TRBV5-1, the J call TRBJ2-3; D is ambiguous. This receptor was obtained from a middle-aged man in good health and CMV-seropositive. Sequencing was done on a sample of PBMCs. The CDR3 here is CDCTDTQYF. As DNA, the CDR3 is TGCGACTGCACAGATACGCAGTATTTT.